This T cell receptor (beta chain) appears in the sequencing data of a study of cytomegalovirus exposure and HLA in healthy donors. Study at large: An early release of data contained 80 million to 85 million unique TCRs, which came from HLA-typed donors. Study-level points and caveats: Roughly 170 TCR beta chains were listed as cytomegalovirus-associated. It was in a later analysis that TCR association rates were seen to vary by HLA locus, highest for DRB1 and lowest for HLA-C. A later analysis associated some 16,000 TCR beta sequences with HLA alleles at a 0.05 false discovery rate.

A multiplex PCR was run with 60 Vbeta primers and 13 Jbeta primers. Using immunoSEQ multiplex PCR, the repertoire was profiled, and TCRdb retains in-frame clones only, with some absent. In the table there are 110,000 to 150,000 clones, more than 70% of which are singletons. Regarding this clone: Antigen unknown.

Trimming cost V 6 bases and J 13 bases, with 19 bases left between them. Per the germline V gene, CDR1 is MNHEY and CDR2 is SVGAGI. The CDR3 consists of 12 residues. The rearrangement links TRBV6-5 to TRBJ2-7; D not certain. The sequence was collected from a male donor in good health and CMV-seropositive. Specimen: PBMCs. CDR3 sequence: CASSSLIGDEYF. CDR3 DNA: TGTGCCAGCAGCTCCCTAATAGGAGATGAATACTTC.